The 13 T cell receptor beta chains in this list originate from one sample, sequenced in a study of STAT3 mutations in large granular lymphocyte leukemia. Study-wide findings and caveats: Every T-LGLL patient had at least one immunodominant TCRbeta clonotype.

Libraries were prepared by immunoSEQ multiplex PCR; TCRdb keeps only in-frame clonotypes and omits some of them. The sample has approximately 25,000 clones, roughly 93% seen once. Their antigen targets remain unknown. Sequencing input: peripheral blood mononuclear cells. These receptors were taken from a man between 35 and 55 years old with T-cell large granular lymphocyte leukemia. Some clones in this sample may be carry-over from other donors' samples.

This chain uses TRBV4-3 with TRBJ2-3; D unresolved. This CDR3 is built from 16 residues. Germline-derived CDR1 and CDR2 are LGHNA and YSLEER. Between the trimmed V and J ends, which lost 0 bases and 2 bases, there was a span of 12 bases. The CDR3: CASSQDQERYTDTQYF. CDR3 nucleotides: TGCGCCAGCAGCCAAGATCAGGAGCGCTACACAGATACGCAGTATTTT.

The rearrangement links TRBV4-1 to TRBJ2-3; 9 nucleotides align to TRBD2. From germline, CDR1 is MGHRA and CDR2 YSYEKL. The CDR3 runs 19 residues. J lost 0 bases, V lost 0 bases, and 10 bases had no gene match. This CDR3 is CASSQDYSGGRGSTDTQYF. The CDR3 region has the DNA TGCGCCAGCAGCCAAGACTACAGCGGGGGGCGAGGGAGCACAGATACGCAGTATTTT.

The gene calls are TRBV7-9 and TRBJ2-7; 9 nucleotides match TRBD2. With V trimmed by 6 bases and J by 5 bases, 11 bases remained unmatched. Germline V lookup: CDR1 SEHNR, CDR2 FQNEAQ (reference sequence). The CDR3 covers 15 residues. For the CDR3, the DNA is TGTGCCAGCAGATCGAGCGGGGGGCTCCTCCACGAGCAGTACTTC. Protein: CASRSSGGLLHEQYF.

The J gene is TRBJ1-1, the V gene TRBV10-3, with a tentative D call TRBD1 (6 bases). V was shortened by 3 bases and J by 7 bases, with 21 bases between the two germline ends. Germline V gene data show CDR1 as ENHRY and CDR2 as SYGVKD. CDR3 length: 16 residues. The CDR3: CAISDRSGDVGFEAFF. In nucleotides, the CDR3 is TGTGCCATCAGTGACCGCTCAGGGGATGTGGGGTTTGAAGCTTTCTTT.

The CDR3 DNA reads as TGTGCCAGCAGTTCTACTAGCGAAGATACGCAGTATTTT. It yields the protein CASSSTSEDTQYF. V and J are TRBV27 and TRBJ2-3; 7 bases are shared with TRBD2. The J segment lost 5 bases and the V segment lost 4 bases, leaving 3 bases of the junction unmatched. CDR1 is MNHEY and CDR2 is SMNVEV in the germline V gene (reference sequence). CDR3 length: 13 residues.

The chain employs TRBV27 and TRBJ1-4; D is ambiguous. V was cut by 3 bases and J by 8 bases, with 7 bases left in between. Germline CDR1 reads MNHEY; CDR2 reads SMNVEV (reference sequence). This CDR3 contains 12 residues. CDR3 sequence (DNA): TGTGCCAGCAGTTTCGGAGGGGAAAAACTGTTTTTT. This translates into CASSFGGEKLFF.

The V and J genes are TRBV7-9 and TRBJ1-2; D unclear. Germline V gives CDR1 SEHNR, CDR2 FQNEAQ (reference sequence). V was cut by 0 bases and J by 1 base, with 6 bases left in between. The CDR3 consists of 14 residues. The CDR3 DNA reads as TGTGCCAGCAGCTTAGCAGGCAGTAACTATGGCTACACCTTC. Residues: CASSLAGSNYGYTF.

This clone was observed a single time. This chain uses TRBV5-6 with TRBJ2-2; no clear D gene. CDR3 length: 14 residues. Germline V gene data show CDR1 as SGHDT and CDR2 as YYEEEE. V was cut by 0 bases and J by 2 bases, with 5 bases left in between. CDR3 DNA sequence: TGTGCCAGCAGCTTGGGGGTTAACACCGGGGAGCTGTTTTTT. Translation: CASSLGVNTGELFF.

The V call is TRBV4-2, the J call TRBJ1-1; D unresolved. Germline V CDR1 and CDR2: LGHNA, YNFKEQ. The ends were cut back, 0 bases at V and 5 bases at J, with 19 bases in the middle. The CDR3 is 17 amino acids. The chain's CDR3 is CASSQEGGREIRTEAFF. In DNA form, the CDR3 reads TGTGCCAGCAGCCAAGAAGGAGGAAGGGAGATAAGGACTGAAGCTTTCTTT.

This clone was seen a handful of times. The chain combines TRBV5-1 with TRBJ2-5; the D gene is possibly TRBD1 (6 bases). CDR1 is SGHRS, CDR2 YFSETQ, per germline. This CDR3 is built from 14 residues. V lost 4 bases to trimming and J lost 1 base, with 11 bases between them. CDR3 sequence reads: CASSKDSFQETQYF. In nucleotides, the CDR3 is TGCGCCAGCAGCAAGGACAGTTTCCAAGAGACCCAGTACTTC.

V is TRBV13 and J is TRBJ2-7; no definite D call. CDR1 and CDR2 (germline): PRHDT, FYEKMQ (reference sequence). This CDR3 region has 14 residues. The germline V and J ends were trimmed by 0 bases and 1 base, with 7 bases remaining between them. CDR3 sequence: CASSLGSLSYEQYF. For the CDR3, the DNA is TGTGCCAGCAGCTTAGGCTCACTTTCCTACGAGCAGTACTTC.

The chain has TRBV5-5 and TRBJ2-7, with a possible D match to TRBD1 (6 bases). The V and J ends lost 6 bases and 5 bases respectively, with 21 bases between them. CDR3 length: 15 residues. In germline, CDR1 is SGHKS, CDR2 YYEKEE (reference sequence). CDR3 region: CASTPQGFSAHEQYF. CDR3 coding DNA: TGTGCCAGCACCCCTCAGGGGTTCTCCGCTCACGAGCAGTACTTC.

This clone was picked up one time. The chain couples TRBV5-1 to TRBJ2-5, with D uncertain. Germline V CDR1 and CDR2: SGHRS, YFSETQ. The ends were cut back, 3 bases at V and 3 bases at J, with 18 bases in the middle. The CDR3 consists of 16 residues. The CDR3 region is CASSSSLSGPKETQYF. CDR3 bases: TGCGCCAGCAGCTCGTCACTATCCGGGCCCAAAGAGACCCAGTACTTC.